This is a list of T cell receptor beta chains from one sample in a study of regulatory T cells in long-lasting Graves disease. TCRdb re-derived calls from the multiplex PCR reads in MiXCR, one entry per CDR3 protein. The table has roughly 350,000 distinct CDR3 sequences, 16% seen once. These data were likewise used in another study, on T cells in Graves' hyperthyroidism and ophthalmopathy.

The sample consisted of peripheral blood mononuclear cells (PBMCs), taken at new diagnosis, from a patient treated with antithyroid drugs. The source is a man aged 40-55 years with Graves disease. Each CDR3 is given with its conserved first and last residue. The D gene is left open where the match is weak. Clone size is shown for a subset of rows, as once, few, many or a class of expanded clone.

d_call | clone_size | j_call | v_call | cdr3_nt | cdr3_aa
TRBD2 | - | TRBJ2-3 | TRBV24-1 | TGTGCCACCAGTGATGAGCGGGAGATTGACTTTAGCACAGATACGCAGTATTTT | CATSDEREIDFSTDTQYF
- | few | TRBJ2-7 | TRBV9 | TGTGCCAGCAGCCCCGCAGGACCGGGGGAGCAGTACTTC | CASSPAGPGEQYF
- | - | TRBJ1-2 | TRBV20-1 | TGCAGTGCTAGAGATGCACACGGGACACCAACAAATGGCTACACCTTC | CSARDAHGTPTNGYTF
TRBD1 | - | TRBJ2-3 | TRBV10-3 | TGTGCCATCAAGAGGGGACAGGGGTTCGCAGATACGCAGTATTTT | CAIKRGQGFADTQYF
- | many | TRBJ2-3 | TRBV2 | TGTGCCAGCAGACAGACTGCAGATACGCAGTATTTT | CASRQTADTQYF
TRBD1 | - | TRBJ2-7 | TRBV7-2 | TGTGCCAGCAGCCAAGGGACAGTGGGCGAGCAGTACTTC | CASSQGTVGEQYF
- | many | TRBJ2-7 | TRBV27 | TGTGCCAGCAGTTCCAAGACGACAGGCGAGCAGTACTTC | CASSSKTTGEQYF
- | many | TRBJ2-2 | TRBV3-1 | TGTGCCAGCAGCCAAGACGGGGAGCGGGAGCTGTTTTTT | CASSQDGERELFF
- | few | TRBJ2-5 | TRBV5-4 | TGTGCCAGCGGAGAAGGACAACAAGAGACCCAGTACTTC | CASGEGQQETQYF
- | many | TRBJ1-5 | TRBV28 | TGTGCCAGCAGTATAGTCGGTCGGAATAGCAATCAGCCCCAGCATTTT | CASSIVGRNSNQPQHF
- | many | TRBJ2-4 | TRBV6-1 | TGTGCCAGCAGTCCAACCAGGGTATTAGCCAAAAACATTCAGTACTTC | CASSPTRVLAKNIQYF
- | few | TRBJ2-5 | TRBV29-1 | TGCAGCGTGGGGGGTCTGTGGGGGTACCAAGAGACCCAGTACTTC | CSVGGLWGYQETQYF
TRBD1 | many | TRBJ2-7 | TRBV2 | TGTGCCAGCGGACTCACAGGGGTCGAATACGAGCAGTACTTC | CASGLTGVEYEQYF
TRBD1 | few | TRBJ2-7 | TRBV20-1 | TGCAGTGCAGGGACAGGCGAGTCCTACGAGCAGTACTTC | CSAGTGESYEQYF
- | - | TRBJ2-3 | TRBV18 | TGTGCCAGCTCACGAACCGGGACGTTCCGAGATACGCAGTATTTT | CASSRTGTFRDTQYF
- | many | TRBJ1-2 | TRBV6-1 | TGTGCCAGCAATCCGGTGCGCCTGCTCTATGGCTACACCTTC | CASNPVRLLYGYTF
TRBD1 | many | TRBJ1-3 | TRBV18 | TGTGCCAGCTCACCACTTTCAGGGGGCTCTGGAAACACCATATATTTT | CASSPLSGGSGNTIYF